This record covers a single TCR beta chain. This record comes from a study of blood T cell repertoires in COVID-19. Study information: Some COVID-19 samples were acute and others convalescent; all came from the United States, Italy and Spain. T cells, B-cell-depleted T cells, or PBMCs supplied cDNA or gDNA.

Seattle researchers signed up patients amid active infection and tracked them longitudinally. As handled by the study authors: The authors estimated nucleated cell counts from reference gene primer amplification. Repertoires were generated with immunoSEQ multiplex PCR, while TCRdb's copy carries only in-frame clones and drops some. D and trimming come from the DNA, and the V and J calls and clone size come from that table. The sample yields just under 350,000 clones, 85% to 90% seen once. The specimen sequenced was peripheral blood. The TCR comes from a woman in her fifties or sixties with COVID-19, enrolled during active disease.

The CDR3: CASSVPGQAYEQYF. As DNA, the CDR3 is TGTGCCAGCAGCGTTCCGGGACAGGCCTACGAGCAGTACTTC. The V gene is TRBV28, the J gene TRBJ2-7; 8 bases line up with TRBD1. V was pared by 6 bases and J by 2 bases, with 6 bases of the junction left unmatched. This CDR3 has 14 residues. CDR1 is MDHEN, CDR2 SYDVKM, per germline.